This is a list of T cell receptor beta chains from one sample in a study of cytomegalovirus exposure and HLA in healthy donors. Using immunoSEQ multiplex PCR, the repertoire was profiled, and TCRdb retains in-frame clones only, with some absent. Here the sample spans 140,000 to 150,000 clones, around 80% being singletons. The specimen sequenced was PBMCs. All receptors derive from a female donor in good health and CMV-seronegative. The CDR3 runs from the conserved cysteine through the conserved F or W. A D gene is named only where the DNA matches it firmly. Rows give clone size only sometimes, using once, few, many, or a class for an expanded clone.

>TRBV30|-|TRBD2|15|TRBJ2-7
TGTGCCGTGATTGTAGCGGGGGCCCCACCGTACGAGCAGTACTTC
CAVIVAGAPPYEQYF
>TRBV4-2|-|TRBD2|16|TRBJ2-5
TGTGCCAGCAGCCCACTAGCGGGAGGGGAGAGGGAGACCCAGTACTTC
CASSPLAGGERETQYF
>TRBV30|-|-|16|TRBJ1-6
TGTGCCTGGAGTGTACTTCTAGAGTTTAACAATTCACCCCTCCACTTT
CAWSVLLEFNNSPLHF
>TRBV13|-|-|15|TRBJ1-3
TGTGCCAGCAGCTTAGGGTCAGGGACTGGAAACACCATATATTTT
CASSLGSGTGNTIYF
>TRBV4-1|-|TRBD2|17|TRBJ2-4
TGCGCCAGCAGCCCGATGGCTAGCGGGGTGTCCAAAAACATTCAGTACTTC
CASSPMASGVSKNIQYF
>TRBV6-1|once|-|15|TRBJ1-2
TGTGCCAGCAGCGCCAGACACCAAACAGGGTATGGCTACACCTTC
CASSARHQTGYGYTF
>TRBV25-1|-|-|15|TRBJ1-2
TGTGCCAGCAGTAATAGGGACCGCGGAGCGGGCGGCTACACCTTC
CASSNRDRGAGGYTF
>TRBV7-3|once|TRBD2|15|TRBJ2-1
TGTGCCAGCAGCTTGACTAGCGGGGTCTACAATGAGCAGTTCTTC
CASSLTSGVYNEQFF
>TRBV18|-|TRBD1|13|TRBJ1-2
TGTGCCAGCTCACCGGGACAGGGAAAGGGCTACACCTTC
CASSPGQGKGYTF
>TRBV2|-|TRBD2|15|TRBJ2-1
TGTGCCAGCAGCCGACTAGCGGGAACCTACAATGAGCAGTTCTTC
CASSRLAGTYNEQFF